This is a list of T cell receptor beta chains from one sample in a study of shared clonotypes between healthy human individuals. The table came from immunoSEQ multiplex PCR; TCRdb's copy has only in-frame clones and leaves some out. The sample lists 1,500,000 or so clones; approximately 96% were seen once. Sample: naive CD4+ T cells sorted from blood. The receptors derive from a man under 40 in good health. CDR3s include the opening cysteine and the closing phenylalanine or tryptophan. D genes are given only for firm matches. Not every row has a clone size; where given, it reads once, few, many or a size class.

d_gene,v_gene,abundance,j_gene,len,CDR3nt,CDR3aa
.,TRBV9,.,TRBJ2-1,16,TGTGCCAGCAGCCCCTCCGCTACTAGCTCCTACAATGAGCAGTTCTTC,CASSPSATSSYNEQFF
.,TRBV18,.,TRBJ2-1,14,TGTGCCAGCGGGACGGGCAGGATGTACAATGAGCAGTTCTTC,CASGTGRMYNEQFF
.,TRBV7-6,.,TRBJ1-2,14,TGTGCCAGCAGCTTACCAGGAGGGGTGGATGGCTACACCTTC,CASSLPGGVDGYTF
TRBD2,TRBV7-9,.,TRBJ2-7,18,TGTGCCAGCAGCTTTGCCGGGACTAGCGGGAGAGGGGGCTACGAGCAGTACTTC,CASSFAGTSGRGGYEQYF
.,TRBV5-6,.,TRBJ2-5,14,TGTGCCAGCAGCCAAGTTAGTGCCGGAGAGACCCAGTACTTC,CASSQVSAGETQYF
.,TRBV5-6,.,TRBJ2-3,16,TGTGCCAGCAGCTTGGCCGGTGACAGACGCACAGATACGCAGTATTTT,CASSLAGDRRTDTQYF
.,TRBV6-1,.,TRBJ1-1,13,TGTGCCAGCAGACCTCCCGCCATGGGGGAAGCTTTCTTT,CASRPPAMGEAFF
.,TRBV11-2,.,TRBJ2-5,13,TGTGCCAGCAGCTTATGGGCACAAGAGACCCAGTACTTC,CASSLWAQETQYF
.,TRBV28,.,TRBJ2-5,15,TGTGCCAGCAGCACAGCCGACCGGGTCCAAGAGACCCAGTACTTC,CASSTADRVQETQYF
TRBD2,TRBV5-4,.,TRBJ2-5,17,TGTGCCAGCAGCTTGGACCTGCGGGCGGGAGAGGTTGGGACCCAGTACTTC,CASSLDLRAGEVGTQYF
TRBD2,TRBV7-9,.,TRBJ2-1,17,TGTGCCAGCAGCCCCGGACCCGGACTAGCGGACTACAATGAGCAGTTCTTC,CASSPGPGLADYNEQFF
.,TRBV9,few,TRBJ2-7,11,TGTGCCAGCAGCGCGTCCTACGAGCAGTACTTC,CASSASYEQYF
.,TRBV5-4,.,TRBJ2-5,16,TGTGCCAGCAGCTCGGGACACCGCATCTCATCGGAGACCCAGTACTTC,CASSSGHRISSETQYF
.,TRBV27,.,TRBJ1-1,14,TGTGCCAGCAGTCGTAAAGGTGTAGGGTCTGAAGCTTTCTTT,CASSRKGVGSEAFF
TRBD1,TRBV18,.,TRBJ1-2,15,TGTGCCAGCTCCACCGGGCAGGGGGAAGGATATGGCTACACCTTC,CASSTGQGEGYGYTF
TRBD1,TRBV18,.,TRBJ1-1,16,TGTGCCAGCTCCCAAACGAGGACAGGGGTGAACACTGAAGCTTTCTTT,CASSQTRTGVNTEAFF
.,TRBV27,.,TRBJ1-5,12,TGTGCCAGCAGTCCCACGGACCAGCCCCAGCATTTT,CASSPTDQPQHF
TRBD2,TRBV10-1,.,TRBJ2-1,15,TGCGCCACCGCCGAAGTAGCGGGAGGAGGGAGGACCAAGTTCTTC,CATAEVAGGGRTKFF
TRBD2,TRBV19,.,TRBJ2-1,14,TGTGCCAGTAGTATAGGTACTAGCGGGAGGGGCCGCTTCTTC,CASSIGTSGRGRFF
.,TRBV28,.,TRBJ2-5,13,TGTGCCAGCACCAGGGACAAAATAGAGACCCAGTACTTC,CASTRDKIETQYF
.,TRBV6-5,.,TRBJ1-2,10,TGTGCCAGCAGGGGGACCTCCGTCTCCTTC,CASRGTSVSF
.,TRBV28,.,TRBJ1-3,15,TGTGCCAGCAGTTTCACAGGGCTGTCTGGAAACACCATATATTTT,CASSFTGLSGNTIYF
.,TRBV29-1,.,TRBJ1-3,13,TGCAGCACTTGGGTGGAAGCTGGAAACACCATATATTTT,CSTWVEAGNTIYF
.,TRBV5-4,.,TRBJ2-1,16,TGTGCCAGCAGCTTGGCTGCCTCGAGCTCCTACAATGAGCAGTTCTTC,CASSLAASSSYNEQFF
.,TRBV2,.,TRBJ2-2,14,TGTGCCAGCAGTGGAGGGGTTAAGACCGGGGAGCTGTTTTTT,CASSGGVKTGELFF
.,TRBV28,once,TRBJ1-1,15,TGTGCCAGCAGTTACATTTGGCAGGGGAACACTGAAGCTTTCTTT,CASSYIWQGNTEAFF
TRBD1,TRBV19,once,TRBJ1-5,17,TGTGCCAGTAGATCGGACCCCGGGACAGGGGATTGGTTGCCCCAGCATTTT,CASRSDPGTGDWLPQHF
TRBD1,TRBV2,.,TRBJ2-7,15,TGTGCCAGCAGTACGGGACAGGGAATCACCTACGAGCAGTACTTC,CASSTGQGITYEQYF
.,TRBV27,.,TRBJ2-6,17,TGTGCCAGCAGTCCTTGGGGGGGGCGGACTGGGGCCAACGTCCTGACTTTC,CASSPWGGRTGANVLTF
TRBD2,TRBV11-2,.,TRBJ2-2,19,TGTGCCAGCAGCTTAGTTCTAGCGGGAGGTCCGAGAAGCACCGGGGAGCTGTTTTTT,CASSLVLAGGPRSTGELFF
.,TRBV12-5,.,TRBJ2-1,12,TGTGCTAGTGGTTTGGTTCCCAATGAGCAGTTCTTC,CASGLVPNEQFF
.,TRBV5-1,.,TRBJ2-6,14,TGCGCCAGCAGCCCTACTACTGGGGCCAACGTCCTGACTTTC,CASSPTTGANVLTF
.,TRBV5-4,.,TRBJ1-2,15,TGTGCCAGCAGCTTAACACTTGGACCGACATATGGCTACACCTTC,CASSLTLGPTYGYTF
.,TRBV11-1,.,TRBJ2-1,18,TGTGCCAGCAGCCAGAGAGCGGCGGGAAGGGGGAGGTGGAATGAGCAGTTCTTC,CASSQRAAGRGRWNEQFF
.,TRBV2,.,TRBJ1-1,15,TGTGCCAGCAGTGAATTGTGGGGAGGGAGCACTGAAGCTTTCTTT,CASSELWGGSTEAFF
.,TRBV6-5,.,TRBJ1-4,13,TGTGCCAGCCGGCGAGGGGACGGGGAAAAACTGTTTTTT,CASRRGDGEKLFF
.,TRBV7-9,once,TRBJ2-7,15,TGTGCCAGCAGCATAGGTGGGGGCAGCTCCTACGAGCAGTACTTC,CASSIGGGSSYEQYF
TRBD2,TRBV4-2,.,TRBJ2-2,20,TGTGCCAGCAGCCAAGACTCTGGGACTAGCGGGAGTGGCGTCACCGGGGAGCTGTTTTTT,CASSQDSGTSGSGVTGELFF
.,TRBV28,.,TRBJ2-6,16,TGTGCCAGCAGTTCTCCTCGAGGGACTGGGGCCAACGTCCTGACTTTC,CASSSPRGTGANVLTF
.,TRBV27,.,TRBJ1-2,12,TGTGCCAGCAGTTCCGAGGGCTATGGCTACACCTTC,CASSSEGYGYTF
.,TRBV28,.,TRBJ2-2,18,TGTGCCAGCAGGCCTACCCGGGGAAGCTACGCGAACACCGGGGAGCTGTTTTTT,CASRPTRGSYANTGELFF
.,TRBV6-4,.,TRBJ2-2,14,TGTGCCAGCAGTGACTCCCCGGCCGCCGGGGAGCTGTTTTTT,CASSDSPAAGELFF
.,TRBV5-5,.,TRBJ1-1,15,TGTGCCAGCAGCTTGGGGGCAGGCCAGTACACTGAAGCTTTCTTT,CASSLGAGQYTEAFF
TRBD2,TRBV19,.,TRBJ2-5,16,TGTGCCAGTAGCTCGACTAGCGGGAGGAGTCGGGAGACCCAGTACTTC,CASSSTSGRSRETQYF
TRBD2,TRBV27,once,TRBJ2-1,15,TGTGCCAGCACCCCTCTAGCGGATACCTACAATGAGCAGTTCTTC,CASTPLADTYNEQFF
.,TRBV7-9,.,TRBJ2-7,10,TGTGCCGCCGGGGATGACGAGCAGTACTTC,CAAGDDEQYF
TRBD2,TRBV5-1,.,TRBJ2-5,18,TGCGCCAGCAGCTTCGCTCGGGCGGGACTAGCGGATCAAGAGACCCAGTACTTC,CASSFARAGLADQETQYF
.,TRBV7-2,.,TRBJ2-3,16,TGTGCCAGCAGTTTCAGACTAAGCGGGCTCACAGATACGCAGTATTTT,CASSFRLSGLTDTQYF
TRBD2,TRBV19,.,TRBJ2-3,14,TGTGCCAGTACAGGGCGGACTAGACAGGATACGCAGTATTTT,CASTGRTRQDTQYF
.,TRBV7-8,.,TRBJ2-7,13,TGTGCCAGCAGAACGACGGCGGGGAACGAGCAGTACTTC,CASRTTAGNEQYF
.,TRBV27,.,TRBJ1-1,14,TGTGCCAGCAGTTTAACAGGTTCCAACACTGAAGCTTTCTTT,CASSLTGSNTEAFF
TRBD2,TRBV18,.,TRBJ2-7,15,TGTGCCAGCTCACCATTAGCGGGAGGGAAGGAAGAGCAGTACTTC,CASSPLAGGKEEQYF
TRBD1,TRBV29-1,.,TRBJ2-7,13,TGCAGCGGATCGACAGGGGTGGGGTACGAGCAGTACTTC,CSGSTGVGYEQYF
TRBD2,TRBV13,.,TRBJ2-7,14,TGTGCCAGCAGCATTAGCGGGACCTCCTACGAGCAGTACTTC,CASSISGTSYEQYF
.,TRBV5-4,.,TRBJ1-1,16,TGTGCCAGCAGCCGGGGGAGGGCACATAGGTACACTGAAGCTTTCTTT,CASSRGRAHRYTEAFF
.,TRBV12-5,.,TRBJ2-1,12,TGTGCTAGTGGTCCGGGTTACAATGAGCAGTTCTTC,CASGPGYNEQFF
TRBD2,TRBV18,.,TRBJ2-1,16,TGTGCCAGCTCACCCGATTCGCTAGCGGGAGTGAATGAGCAGTTCTTC,CASSPDSLAGVNEQFF
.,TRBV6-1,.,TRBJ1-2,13,TGTGCCAGCAGGGGGGGATCGAGGGATGGCTACACCTTC,CASRGGSRDGYTF
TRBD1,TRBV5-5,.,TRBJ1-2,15,TGTGCCAGCAGCTTGGGGGACAGTACTAACTATGGCTACACCTTC,CASSLGDSTNYGYTF
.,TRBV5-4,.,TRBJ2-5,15,TGTGCCAGCAGCTTGGTCACCGGGGGCCAAGAGACCCAGTACTTC,CASSLVTGGQETQYF